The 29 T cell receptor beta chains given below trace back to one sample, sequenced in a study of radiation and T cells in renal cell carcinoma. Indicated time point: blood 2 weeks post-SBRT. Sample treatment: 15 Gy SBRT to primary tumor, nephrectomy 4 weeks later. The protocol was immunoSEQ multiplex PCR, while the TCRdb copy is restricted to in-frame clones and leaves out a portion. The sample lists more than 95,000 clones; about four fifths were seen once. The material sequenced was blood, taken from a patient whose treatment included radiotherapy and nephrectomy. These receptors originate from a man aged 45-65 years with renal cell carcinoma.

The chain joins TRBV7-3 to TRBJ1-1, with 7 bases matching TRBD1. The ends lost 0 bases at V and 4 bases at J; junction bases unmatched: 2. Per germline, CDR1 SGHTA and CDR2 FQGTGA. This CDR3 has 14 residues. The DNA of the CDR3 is TGTGCCAGCAGCTTAACAGGGGGCACCACTGAAGCTTTCTTT. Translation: CASSLTGGTTEAFF. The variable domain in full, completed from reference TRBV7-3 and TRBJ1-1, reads GAGVSQTPSNKVTEKGKYVELRCDPISGHTALYWYRQSLGQGPEFLIYFQGTGAADDSGLPNDRFFAVRPEGSVSTLKIQRTERGDSAVYLCASSLTGGTTEAFFGQGTRLTVV.

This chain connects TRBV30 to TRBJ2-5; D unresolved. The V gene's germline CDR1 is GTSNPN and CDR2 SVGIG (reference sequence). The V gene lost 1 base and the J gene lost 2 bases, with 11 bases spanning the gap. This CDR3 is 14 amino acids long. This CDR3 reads CAWSAGSPQETQYF. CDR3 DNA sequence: TGTGCCTGGAGTGCAGGCTCACCACAAGAGACCCAGTACTTC.

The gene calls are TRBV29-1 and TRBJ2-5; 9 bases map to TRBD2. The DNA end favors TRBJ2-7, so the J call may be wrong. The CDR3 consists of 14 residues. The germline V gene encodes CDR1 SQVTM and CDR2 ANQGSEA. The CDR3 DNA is TGCAGCGTTGAAGACATGACTAGCGGCTACGAGCAGTACTTC. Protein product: CSVEDMTSGYEQYF.

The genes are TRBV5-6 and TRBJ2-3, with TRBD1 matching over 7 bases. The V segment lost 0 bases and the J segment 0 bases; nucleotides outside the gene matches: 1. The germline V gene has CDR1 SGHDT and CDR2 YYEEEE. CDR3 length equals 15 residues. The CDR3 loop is CASSLGDSSTDTQYF. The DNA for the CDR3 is TGTGCCAGCAGCTTGGGGGACAGCAGCACAGATACGCAGTATTTT.

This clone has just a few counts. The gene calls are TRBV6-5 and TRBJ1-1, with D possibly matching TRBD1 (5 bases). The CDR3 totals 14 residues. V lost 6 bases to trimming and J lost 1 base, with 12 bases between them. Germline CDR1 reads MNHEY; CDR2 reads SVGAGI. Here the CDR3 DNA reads TGTGCCAGCAGCCCTGGCAGGGAGAACACTGAAGCTTTCTTT. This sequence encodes CASSPGRENTEAFF.

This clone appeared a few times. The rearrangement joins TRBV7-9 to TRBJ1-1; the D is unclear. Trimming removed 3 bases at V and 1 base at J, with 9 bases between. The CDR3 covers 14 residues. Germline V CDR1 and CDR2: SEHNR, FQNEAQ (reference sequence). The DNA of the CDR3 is TGTGCCAGCAGCTTTCCCGGAAGGAACACTGAAGCTTTCTTT. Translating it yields CASSFPGRNTEAFF.

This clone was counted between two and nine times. The CDR3 loop reads CASSPRTGGGADTQYF. CDR3 nucleotides: TGTGCCAGCTCACCACGGACGGGGGGGGGTGCAGATACGCAGTATTTT. The rearrangement uses TRBV18 and TRBJ2-3, with 8 bases that match TRBD2. The CDR3 has 16 residues. The J segment lost 4 bases and the V segment lost 1 base, leaving 7 bases of the junction unmatched. Germline CDR1 and CDR2: KGHSH and LQKENI.

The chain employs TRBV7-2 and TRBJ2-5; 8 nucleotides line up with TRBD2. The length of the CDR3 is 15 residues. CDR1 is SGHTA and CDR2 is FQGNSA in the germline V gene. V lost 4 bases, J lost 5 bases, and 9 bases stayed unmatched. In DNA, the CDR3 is TGTGCCAGCAGCTCATCGACTAGCGTAAGCGAGACCCAGTACTTC. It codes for CASSSSTSVSETQYF.

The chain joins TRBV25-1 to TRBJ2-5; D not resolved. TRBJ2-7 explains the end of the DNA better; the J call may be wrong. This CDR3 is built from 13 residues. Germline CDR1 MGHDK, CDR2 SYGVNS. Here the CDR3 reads CASSDRAIYEQYF. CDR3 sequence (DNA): TGTGCCAGCAGTGATAGAGCAATCTACGAGCAGTACTTC.

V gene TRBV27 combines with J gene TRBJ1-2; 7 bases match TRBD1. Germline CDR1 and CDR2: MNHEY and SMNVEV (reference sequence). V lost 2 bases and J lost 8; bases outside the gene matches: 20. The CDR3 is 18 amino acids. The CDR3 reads CASSLHGPRSQGEEGYTF. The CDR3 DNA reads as TGTGCCAGCAGTTTACATGGCCCTCGTAGCCAGGGGGAGGAAGGCTACACCTTC.

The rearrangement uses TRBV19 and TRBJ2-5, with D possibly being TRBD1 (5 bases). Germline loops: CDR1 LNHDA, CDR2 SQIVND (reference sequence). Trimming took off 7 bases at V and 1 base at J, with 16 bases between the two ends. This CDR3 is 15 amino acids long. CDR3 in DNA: TGTGCCAGTAAGAGGACACCTTCCCTCCAAGAGACCCAGTACTTC. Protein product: CASKRTPSLQETQYF.

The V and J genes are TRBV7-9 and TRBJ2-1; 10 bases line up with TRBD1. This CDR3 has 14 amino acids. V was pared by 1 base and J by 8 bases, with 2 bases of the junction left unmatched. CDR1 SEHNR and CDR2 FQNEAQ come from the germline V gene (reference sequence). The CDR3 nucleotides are TGTGCCAGCAGCTTAGGGGACAGGGGCGATGAGCAGTTCTTC. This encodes CASSLGDRGDEQFF.

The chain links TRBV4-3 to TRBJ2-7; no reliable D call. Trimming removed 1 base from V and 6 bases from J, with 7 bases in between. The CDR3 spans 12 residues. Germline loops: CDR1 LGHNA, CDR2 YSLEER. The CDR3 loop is CASSQGAREQYF. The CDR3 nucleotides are TGCGCCAGCAGCCAAGGAGCGCGCGAGCAGTACTTC.

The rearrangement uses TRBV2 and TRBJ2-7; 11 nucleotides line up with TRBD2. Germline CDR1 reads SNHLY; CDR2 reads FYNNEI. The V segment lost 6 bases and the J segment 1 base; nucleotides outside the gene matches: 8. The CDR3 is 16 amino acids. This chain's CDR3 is CASSDAVAGGSYEQYF. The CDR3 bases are TGTGCCAGCAGCGACGCAGTAGCGGGGGGGTCCTACGAGCAGTACTTC.

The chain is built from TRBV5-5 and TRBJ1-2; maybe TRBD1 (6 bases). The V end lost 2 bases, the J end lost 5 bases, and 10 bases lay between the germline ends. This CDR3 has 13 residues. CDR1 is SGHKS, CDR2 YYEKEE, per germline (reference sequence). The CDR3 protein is CASSLQGRYGYTF. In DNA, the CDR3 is TGTGCCAGCAGCTTACAGGGCAGGTATGGCTACACCTTC.

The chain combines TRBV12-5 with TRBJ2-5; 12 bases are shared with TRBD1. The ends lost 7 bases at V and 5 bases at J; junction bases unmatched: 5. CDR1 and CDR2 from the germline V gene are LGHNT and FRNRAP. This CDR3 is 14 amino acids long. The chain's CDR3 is CASARDRGLETQYF. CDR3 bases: TGTGCTAGTGCCAGGGACAGGGGGCTTGAGACCCAGTACTTC.

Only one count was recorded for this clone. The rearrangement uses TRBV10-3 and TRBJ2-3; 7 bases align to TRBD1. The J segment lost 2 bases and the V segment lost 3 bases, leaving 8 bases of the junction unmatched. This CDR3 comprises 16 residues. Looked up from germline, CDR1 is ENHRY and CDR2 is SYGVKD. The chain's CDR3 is CAISERQGLNTDTQYF. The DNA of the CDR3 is TGTGCCATCAGTGAAAGACAGGGCCTGAACACAGATACGCAGTATTTT.

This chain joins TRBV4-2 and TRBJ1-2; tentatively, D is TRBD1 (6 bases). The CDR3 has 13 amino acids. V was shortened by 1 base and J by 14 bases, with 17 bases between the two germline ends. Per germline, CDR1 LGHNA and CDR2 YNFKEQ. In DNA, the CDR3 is TGTGCCAGCAGCCAAGGAGACAACAGGGCAGCGACCTTC. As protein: CASSQGDNRAATF.

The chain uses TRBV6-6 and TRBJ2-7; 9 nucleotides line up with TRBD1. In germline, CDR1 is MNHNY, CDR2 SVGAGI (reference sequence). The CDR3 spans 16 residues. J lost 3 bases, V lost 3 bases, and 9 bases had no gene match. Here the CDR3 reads CASSYTEDRGLYEQYF. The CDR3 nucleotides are TGTGCCAGCAGTTATACTGAGGACAGGGGACTCTACGAGCAGTACTTC.

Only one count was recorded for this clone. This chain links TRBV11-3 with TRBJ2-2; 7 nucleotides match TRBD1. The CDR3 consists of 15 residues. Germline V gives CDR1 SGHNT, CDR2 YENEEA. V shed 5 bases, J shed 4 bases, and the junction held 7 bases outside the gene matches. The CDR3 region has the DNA TGTGCCAGCAGCCCCCGACAGGGAATCACCGGGGAGCTGTTTTTT. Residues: CASSPRQGITGELFF.

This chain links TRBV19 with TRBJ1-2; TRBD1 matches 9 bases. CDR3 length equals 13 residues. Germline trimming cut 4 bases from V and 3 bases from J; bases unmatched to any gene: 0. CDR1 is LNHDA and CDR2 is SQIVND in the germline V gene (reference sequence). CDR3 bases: TGTGCCAGTAGTAGGGACAGGGACTATGGCTACACCTTC. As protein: CASSRDRDYGYTF. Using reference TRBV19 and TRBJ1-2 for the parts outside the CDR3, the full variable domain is DGGITQSPKYLFRKEGQNVTLSCEQNLNHDAMYWYRQDPGQGLRLIYYSQIVNDFQKGDIAEGYSVSREKKESFPLTVTSAQKNPTAFYLCASSRDRDYGYTFGSGTRLTVV.

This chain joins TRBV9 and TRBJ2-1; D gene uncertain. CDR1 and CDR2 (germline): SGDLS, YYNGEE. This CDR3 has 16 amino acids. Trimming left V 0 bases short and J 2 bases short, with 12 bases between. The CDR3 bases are TGTGCCAGCAGCGTAGGGCAGGAGCCTACCTACAATGAGCAGTTCTTC. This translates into CASSVGQEPTYNEQFF.

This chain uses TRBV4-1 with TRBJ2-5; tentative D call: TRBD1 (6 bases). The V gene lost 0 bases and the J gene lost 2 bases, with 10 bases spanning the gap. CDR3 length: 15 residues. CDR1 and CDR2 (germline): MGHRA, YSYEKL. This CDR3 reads CASSQDQTGQETQYF. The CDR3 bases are TGCGCCAGCAGCCAAGATCAGACAGGACAAGAGACCCAGTACTTC.

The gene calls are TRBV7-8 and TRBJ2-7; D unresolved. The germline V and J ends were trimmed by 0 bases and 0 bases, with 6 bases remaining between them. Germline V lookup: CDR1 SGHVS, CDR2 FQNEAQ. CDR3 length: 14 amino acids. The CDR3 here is CASSLAGGSYEQYF. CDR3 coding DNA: TGTGCCAGCAGCTTAGCGGGCGGCTCCTACGAGCAGTACTTC.

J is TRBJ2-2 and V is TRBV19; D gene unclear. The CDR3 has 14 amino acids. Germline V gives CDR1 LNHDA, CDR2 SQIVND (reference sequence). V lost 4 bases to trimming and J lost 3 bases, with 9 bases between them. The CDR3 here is CASSSRPDTGELFF. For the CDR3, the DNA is TGTGCCAGTAGTAGTCGACCAGACACCGGGGAGCTGTTTTTT.

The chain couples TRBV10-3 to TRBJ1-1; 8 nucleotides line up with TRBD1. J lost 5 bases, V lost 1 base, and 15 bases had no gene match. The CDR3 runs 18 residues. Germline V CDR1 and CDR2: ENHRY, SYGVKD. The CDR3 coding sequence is TGTGCCATCAGTGAGTTGCCCGGGGACAGGAGAAGAGTGACTGAAGCTTTCTTT. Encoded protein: CAISELPGDRRRVTEAFF.

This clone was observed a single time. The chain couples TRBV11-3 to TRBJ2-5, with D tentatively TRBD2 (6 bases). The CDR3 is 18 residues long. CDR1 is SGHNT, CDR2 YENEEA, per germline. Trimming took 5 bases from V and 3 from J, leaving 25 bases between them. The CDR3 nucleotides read TGTGCCAGCAGCCCCGGAAACTGGAGGGACCAGGAGGAAGAGACCCAGTACTTC. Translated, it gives CASSPGNWRDQEEETQYF. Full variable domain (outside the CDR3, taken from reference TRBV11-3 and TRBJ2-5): EAGVVQSPRYKIIEKKQPVAFWCNPISGHNTLYWYLQNLGQGPELLIRYENEEAVDDSQLPKDRFSAERLKGVDSTLKIQPAELGDSAVYLCASSPGNWRDQEEETQYFGPGTRLLVL.

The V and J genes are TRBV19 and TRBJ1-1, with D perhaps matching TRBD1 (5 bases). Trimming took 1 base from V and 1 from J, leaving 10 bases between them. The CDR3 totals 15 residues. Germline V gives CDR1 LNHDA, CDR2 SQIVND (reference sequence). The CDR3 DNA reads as TGTGCCAGTAGTATAGGTCACACAGGGAACACTGAAGCTTTCTTT. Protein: CASSIGHTGNTEAFF.

In DNA, the CDR3 is TGTGCCAGCAGTGAGGGGACTAGCGGGACCCTGGGGGAGACCCAGTACTTC. Protein sequence: CASSEGTSGTLGETQYF. This chain joins TRBV6-1 and TRBJ2-5, with 13 bases matching TRBD2. J was trimmed by 5 bases and V by 3 bases; bases with no gene match: 9. This CDR3 is 17 amino acids long. Germline V CDR1 and CDR2: MNHNS, SASEGT.